The entry below gives a single T cell receptor (beta chain) sequence along with its context. Antigen: not known. The second PCR ran roughly 6 to 11 cycles with a sample-barcoded 5' primer and J-beta primers. A template-switch adaptor containing 12 random nucleotides labeled each cDNA molecule. TCRdb processed the 5' RACE reads anew with MiXCR; each CDR3 protein has one entry. This table holds 1 million to 1.2 million distinct CDR3 sequences, about two fifths found once. The entry originates in a study of blood T cells in healthy people across ages. Study outcomes and limitations: PBMCs that were unsorted prevented a conclusive naive versus antigen-experienced comparison.

About 10 milliliters of peripheral blood were drawn from each donor into EDTA-treated tubes. The CDR3 runs 15 residues. Germline-derived CDR1 and CDR2 are SQVTM and ANQGSEA. The V and J ends lost 2 bases and 2 bases respectively, with 13 bases between them. The rearrangement links TRBV29-1 to TRBJ2-1, with D maybe TRBD1 (6 bases). Source material: blood. The TCR was taken from a man aged 18 to 29 in good health. The CDR3 sequence is CSVERPQGPYNEQFF. In nucleotides, the CDR3 is TGCAGCGTTGAAAGGCCACAGGGACCCTACAATGAGCAGTTCTTC.